The clone carrying this TCR beta chain was seen a single time. This entry belongs to a study of blood T cell repertoires in COVID-19. Background on the study: Acute-phase and convalescent COVID-19 samples originated in the United States, Italy and Spain.

Germline CDR1 KGHSH, CDR2 LQKENI. The CDR3 has 14 residues. V lost 5 bases to trimming and J lost 2 bases, with 11 bases between them. Original processing notes: Amplifying reference gene primers gave estimates of nucleated cell counts. Sequencing was performed with immunoSEQ multiplex PCR; in TCRdb, only in-frame clones are kept and a portion is missing. That table furnishes V, J and clone size, whereas the DNA furnished D and trimming. The sample lists some 200,000 clones, 85% to 90% occurring once. This clonotype was obtained from a man older than 75 with acute or convalescent COVID-19. The chain is built from TRBV18 and TRBJ2-3; D gene ambiguous. Sequenced: peripheral blood. The CDR3 DNA sequence: TGTGCCAGCTCATCCCGGGTGATCACAGATACGCAGTATTTT. Residues: CASSSRVITDTQYF.